The clone carrying this TCR beta chain was picked up many times. The authors amplified TCR beta CDR3 regions, and they did so from RNA transcripts for repertoire sequencing. Amplification began with first-round RT-PCR using HTBI primers, then second-round multiplex PCR was performed. Using its own MiXCR run on the multiplex PCR reads, TCRdb lists one record per CDR3 protein. The data hold about 620,000 distinct CDR3 sequences, with about 24% observed a single time. This sample stems from a study of Graves' ophthalmopathy and Graves' hyperthyroidism. CDR3 length equals 13 residues. V lost 5 bases and J lost 1, with 11 bases in between. Germline-derived CDR1 and CDR2 are DFQATT and SNEGSKA (reference sequence).

The chain uses TRBV20-1 and TRBJ2-5; D is perhaps TRBD2 (6 bases). Sequenced sample: peripheral blood. This clonotype was obtained from a woman aged 18-29 years with stable Graves' hyperthyroidism. Some clones in this sample may be carry-over from other donors' samples. In DNA, the CDR3 is TGCAGTGCTCATAGCGGAGGCCAAGAGACCCAGTACTTC. Translated: CSAHSGGQETQYF.